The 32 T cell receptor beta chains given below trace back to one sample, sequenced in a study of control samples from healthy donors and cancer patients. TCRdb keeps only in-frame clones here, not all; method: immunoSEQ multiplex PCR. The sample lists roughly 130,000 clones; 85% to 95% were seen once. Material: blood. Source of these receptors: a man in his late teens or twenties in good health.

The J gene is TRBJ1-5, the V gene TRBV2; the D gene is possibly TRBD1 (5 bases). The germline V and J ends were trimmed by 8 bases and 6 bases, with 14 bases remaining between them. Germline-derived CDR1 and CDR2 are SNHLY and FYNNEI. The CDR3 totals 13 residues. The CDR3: CASLGRGGQPQHF. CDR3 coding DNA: TGTGCCAGCCTGGGGCGGGGCGGTCAGCCCCAGCATTTT.

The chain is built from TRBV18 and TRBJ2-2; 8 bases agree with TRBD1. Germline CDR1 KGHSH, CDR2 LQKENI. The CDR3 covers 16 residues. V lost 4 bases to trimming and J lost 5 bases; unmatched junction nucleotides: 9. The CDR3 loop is CASSLEQGAGTGELFF. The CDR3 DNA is TGTGCCAGCTCACTAGAGCAGGGGGCCGGGACCGGGGAGCTGTTTTTT.

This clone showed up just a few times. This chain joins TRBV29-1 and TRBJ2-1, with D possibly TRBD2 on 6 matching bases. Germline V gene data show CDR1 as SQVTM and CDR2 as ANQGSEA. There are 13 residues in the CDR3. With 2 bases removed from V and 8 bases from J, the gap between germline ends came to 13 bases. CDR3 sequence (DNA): TGCAGCGTTGAACGGGGGATTGGGCATGAGCAGTTCTTC. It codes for CSVERGIGHEQFF.

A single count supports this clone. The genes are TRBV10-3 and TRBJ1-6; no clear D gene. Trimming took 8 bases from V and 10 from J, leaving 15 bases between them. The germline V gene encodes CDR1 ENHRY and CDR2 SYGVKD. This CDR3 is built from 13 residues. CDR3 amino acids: CAIWNGASSPLHF. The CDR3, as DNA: TGTGCCATCTGGAACGGAGCCTCATCACCCCTCCACTTT.

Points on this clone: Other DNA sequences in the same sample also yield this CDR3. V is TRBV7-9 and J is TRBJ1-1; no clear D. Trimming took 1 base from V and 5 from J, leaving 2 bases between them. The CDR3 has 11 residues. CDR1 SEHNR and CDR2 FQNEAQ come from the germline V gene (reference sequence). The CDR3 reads CASSLGTEAFF. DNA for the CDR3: TGTGCCAGCAGCTTAGGAACTGAAGCTTTCTTT.

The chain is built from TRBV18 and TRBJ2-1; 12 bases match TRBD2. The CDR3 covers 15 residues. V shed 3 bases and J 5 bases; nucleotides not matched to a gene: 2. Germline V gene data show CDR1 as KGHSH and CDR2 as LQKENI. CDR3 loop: CASSPRTSGDNEQFF. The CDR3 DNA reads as TGTGCCAGCTCACCGCGGACTAGCGGGGACAATGAGCAGTTCTTC.

The CDR3 spells CASSFSGTSEAFF. The CDR3 DNA is TGTGCCAGCAGCTTCTCAGGGACCTCTGAAGCTTTCTTT. This chain links TRBV7-9 with TRBJ1-1; D might be TRBD1 (5 bases). This CDR3 is built from 13 residues. V lost 3 bases, J lost 6 bases, and 11 bases lay in between. Germline values: CDR1 SEHNR, CDR2 FQNEAQ (reference sequence).

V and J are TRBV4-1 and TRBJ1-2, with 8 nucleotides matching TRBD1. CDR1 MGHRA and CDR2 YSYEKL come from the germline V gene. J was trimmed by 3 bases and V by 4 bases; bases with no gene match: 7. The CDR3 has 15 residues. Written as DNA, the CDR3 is TGCGCCAGCAGCCCGACCTCACAGGGGGACTATGGCTACACCTTC. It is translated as CASSPTSQGDYGYTF.

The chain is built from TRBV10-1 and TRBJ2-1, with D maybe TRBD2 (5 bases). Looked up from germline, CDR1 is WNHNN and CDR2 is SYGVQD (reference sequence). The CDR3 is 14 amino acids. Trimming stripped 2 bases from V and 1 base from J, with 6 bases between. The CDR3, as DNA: TGCGCCAGCAGTGAGACGGGGTCCTACAATGAGCAGTTCTTC. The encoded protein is CASSETGSYNEQFF.

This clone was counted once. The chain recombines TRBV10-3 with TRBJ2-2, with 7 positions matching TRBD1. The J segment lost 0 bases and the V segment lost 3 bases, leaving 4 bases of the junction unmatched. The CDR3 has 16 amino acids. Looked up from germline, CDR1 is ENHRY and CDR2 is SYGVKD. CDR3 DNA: TGTGCCATCAGTGAAAGGGACAGAACGAACACCGGGGAGCTGTTTTTT. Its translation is CAISERDRTNTGELFF.

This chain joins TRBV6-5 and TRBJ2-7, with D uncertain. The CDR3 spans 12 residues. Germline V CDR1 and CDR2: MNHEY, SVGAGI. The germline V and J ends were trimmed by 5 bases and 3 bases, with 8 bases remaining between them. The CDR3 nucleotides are TGTGCCAGCAGTCCGAGGAGCTACGAGCAGTACTTC. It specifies CASSPRSYEQYF.

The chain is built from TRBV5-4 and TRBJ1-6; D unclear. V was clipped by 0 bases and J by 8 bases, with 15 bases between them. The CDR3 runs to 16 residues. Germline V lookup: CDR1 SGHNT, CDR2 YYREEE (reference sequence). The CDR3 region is CASSLDPGRRDSPLHF. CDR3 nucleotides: TGTGCCAGCAGCTTGGACCCCGGACGGAGGGATTCACCCCTCCACTTT.

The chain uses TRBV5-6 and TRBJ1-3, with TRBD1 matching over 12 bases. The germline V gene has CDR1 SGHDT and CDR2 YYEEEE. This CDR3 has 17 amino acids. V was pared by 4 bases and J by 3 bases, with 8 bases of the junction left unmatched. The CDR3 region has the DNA TGTGCCAGCAGCGTTCCGGGACAGGGGGCGCGTGGAAACACCATATATTTT. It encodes CASSVPGQGARGNTIYF.

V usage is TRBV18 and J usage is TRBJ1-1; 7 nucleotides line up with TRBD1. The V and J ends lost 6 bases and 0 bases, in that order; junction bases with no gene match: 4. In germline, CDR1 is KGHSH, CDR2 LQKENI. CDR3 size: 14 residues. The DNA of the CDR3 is TGTGCCAGCTCGATGGGACAGATGAACACTGAAGCTTTCTTT. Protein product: CASSMGQMNTEAFF.

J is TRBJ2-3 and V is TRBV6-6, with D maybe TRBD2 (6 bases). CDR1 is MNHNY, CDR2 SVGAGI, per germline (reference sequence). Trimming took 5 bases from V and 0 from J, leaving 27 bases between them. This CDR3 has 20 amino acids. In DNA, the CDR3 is TGTGCCAGCAGTCGACTCCCGCTGAGGCGGGGCTCTTTAAGCACAGATACGCAGTATTTT. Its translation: CASSRLPLRRGSLSTDTQYF.

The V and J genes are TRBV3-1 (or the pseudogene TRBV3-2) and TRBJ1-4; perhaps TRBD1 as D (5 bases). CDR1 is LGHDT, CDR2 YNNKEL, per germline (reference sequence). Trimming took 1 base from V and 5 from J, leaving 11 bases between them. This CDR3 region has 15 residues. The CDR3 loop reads CASSQVGTGNEKLFF. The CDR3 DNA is TGTGCCAGCAGCCAAGTAGGGACGGGGAATGAAAAACTGTTTTTT.

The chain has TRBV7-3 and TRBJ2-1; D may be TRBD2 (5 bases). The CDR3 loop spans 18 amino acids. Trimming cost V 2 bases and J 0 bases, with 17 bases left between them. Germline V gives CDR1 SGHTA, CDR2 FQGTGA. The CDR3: CASSLFPGLGSSYNEQFF. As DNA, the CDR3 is TGTGCCAGCAGCTTATTCCCGGGATTGGGAAGCTCCTACAATGAGCAGTTCTTC.

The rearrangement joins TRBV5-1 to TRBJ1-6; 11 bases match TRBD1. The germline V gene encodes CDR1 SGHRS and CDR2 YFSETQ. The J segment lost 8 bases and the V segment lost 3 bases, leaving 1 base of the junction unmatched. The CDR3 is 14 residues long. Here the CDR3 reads CASSSGQGDSPLHF. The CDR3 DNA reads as TGCGCCAGCAGCTCGGGACAGGGGGATTCACCCCTCCACTTT. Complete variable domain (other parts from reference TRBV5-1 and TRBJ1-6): KAGVTQTPRYLIKTRGQQVTLSCSPISGHRSVSWYQQTPGQGLQFLFEYFSETQRNKGNFPGRFSGRQFSNSRSEMNVSTLELGDSALYLCASSSGQGDSPLHFGNGTRLTVT.

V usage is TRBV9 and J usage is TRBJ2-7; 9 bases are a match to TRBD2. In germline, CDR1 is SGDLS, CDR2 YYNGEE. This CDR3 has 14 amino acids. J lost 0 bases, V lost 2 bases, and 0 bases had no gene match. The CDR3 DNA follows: TGTGCCAGCAGCGTTAGCGGGGGCTCCTACGAGCAGTACTTC. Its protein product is CASSVSGGSYEQYF. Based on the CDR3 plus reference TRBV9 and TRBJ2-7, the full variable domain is DSGVTQTPKHLITATGQRVTLRCSPRSGDLSVYWYQQSLDQGLQFLIQYYNGEERAKGNILERFSAQQFPDLHSELNLSSLELGDSALYFCASSVSGGSYEQYFGPGTRLTVT.

This CDR3 reads CASSSEVAGSYGYTF. CDR3 nucleotide sequence: TGTGCCAGCTCATCCGAGGTTGCCGGGTCCTATGGCTACACCTTC. The chain combines TRBV18 with TRBJ1-2, with no clear D. Trimming left V 5 bases short and J 4 bases short, with 17 bases between. The germline CDR1 and CDR2 sequences are KGHSH and LQKENI. This CDR3 contains 15 residues.

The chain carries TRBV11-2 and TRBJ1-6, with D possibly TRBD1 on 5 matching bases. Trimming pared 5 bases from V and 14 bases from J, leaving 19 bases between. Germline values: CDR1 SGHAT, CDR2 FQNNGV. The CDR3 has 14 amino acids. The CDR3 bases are TGTGCCAGCAGCCCAGGGAGGAGAAGTGGGACCCTCCACTTT. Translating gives CASSPGRRSGTLHF.

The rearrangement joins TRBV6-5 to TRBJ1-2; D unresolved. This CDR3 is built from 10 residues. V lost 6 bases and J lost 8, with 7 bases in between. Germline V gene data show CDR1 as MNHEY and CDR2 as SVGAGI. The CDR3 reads CASRGEGYTF. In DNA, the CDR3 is TGTGCCAGCAGGGGTGAAGGCTACACCTTC.

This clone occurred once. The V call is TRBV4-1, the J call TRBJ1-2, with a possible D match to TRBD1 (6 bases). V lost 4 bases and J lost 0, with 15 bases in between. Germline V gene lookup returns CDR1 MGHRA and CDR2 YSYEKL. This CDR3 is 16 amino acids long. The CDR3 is CASSPRGTPPNYGYTF. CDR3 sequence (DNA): TGCGCCAGCAGCCCACGGGGGACACCGCCTAACTATGGCTACACCTTC.

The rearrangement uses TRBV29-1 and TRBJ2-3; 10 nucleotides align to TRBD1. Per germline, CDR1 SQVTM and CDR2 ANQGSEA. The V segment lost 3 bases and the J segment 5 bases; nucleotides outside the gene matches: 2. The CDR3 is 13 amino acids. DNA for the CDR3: TGCAGCGTTGACGGACAGGGGGGAGATACGCAGTATTTT. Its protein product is CSVDGQGGDTQYF.

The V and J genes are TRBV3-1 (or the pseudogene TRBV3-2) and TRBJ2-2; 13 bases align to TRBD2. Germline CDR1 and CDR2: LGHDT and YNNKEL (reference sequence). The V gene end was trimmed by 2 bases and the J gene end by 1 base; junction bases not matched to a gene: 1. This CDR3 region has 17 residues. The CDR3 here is CASSQTSGGGNTGELFF. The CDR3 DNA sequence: TGTGCCAGCAGCCAAACTAGCGGGGGGGGGAACACCGGGGAGCTGTTTTTT.

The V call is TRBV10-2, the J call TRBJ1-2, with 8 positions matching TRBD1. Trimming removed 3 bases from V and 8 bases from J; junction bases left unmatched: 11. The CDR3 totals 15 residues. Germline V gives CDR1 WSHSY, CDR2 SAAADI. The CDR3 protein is CASSDPSGGAEGYTF. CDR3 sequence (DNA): TGCGCCAGCAGTGATCCTTCAGGGGGCGCTGAGGGCTACACCTTC.

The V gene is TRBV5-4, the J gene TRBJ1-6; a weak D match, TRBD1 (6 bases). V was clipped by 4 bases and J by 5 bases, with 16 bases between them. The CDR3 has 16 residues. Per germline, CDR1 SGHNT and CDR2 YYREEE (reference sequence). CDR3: CASSGGGVGNNSPLHF. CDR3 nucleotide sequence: TGTGCCAGCAGCGGTGGGGGCGTAGGAAATAATTCACCCCTCCACTTT.

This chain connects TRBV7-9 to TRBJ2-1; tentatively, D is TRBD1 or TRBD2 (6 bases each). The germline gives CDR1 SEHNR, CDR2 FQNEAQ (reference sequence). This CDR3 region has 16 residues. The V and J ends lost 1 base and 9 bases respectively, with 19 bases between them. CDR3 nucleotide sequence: TGTGCCAGCAGCTTAGACTTACTGTTCGGGGGCGGTGAGCAGTTCTTC. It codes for CASSLDLLFGGGEQFF.

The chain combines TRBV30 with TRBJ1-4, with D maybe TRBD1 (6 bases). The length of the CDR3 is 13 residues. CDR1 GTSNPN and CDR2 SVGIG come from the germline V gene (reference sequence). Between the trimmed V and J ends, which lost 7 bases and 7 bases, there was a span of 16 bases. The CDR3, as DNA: TGTGCCTCAGAAGGGGGGGGTCGTGAAAAACTGTTTTTT. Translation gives CASEGGGREKLFF.

The CDR3 DNA follows: TGTGCCAGCAGCTCAGGGACAGGGGGCTCGAACACTGAAGCTTTCTTT. It codes for CASSSGTGGSNTEAFF. The chain couples TRBV5-6 to TRBJ1-1, with 12 bases identical to TRBD1. V was clipped by 3 bases and J by 1 base; unmatched bases: 4. Germline V gives CDR1 SGHDT, CDR2 YYEEEE. The CDR3 covers 16 residues.

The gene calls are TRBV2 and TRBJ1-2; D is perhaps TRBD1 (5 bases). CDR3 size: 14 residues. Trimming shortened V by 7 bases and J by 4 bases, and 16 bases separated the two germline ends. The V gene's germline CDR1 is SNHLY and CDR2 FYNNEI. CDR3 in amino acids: CASKDSRVIYGYTF. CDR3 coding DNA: TGTGCCAGCAAAGATAGCAGGGTTATCTATGGCTACACCTTC. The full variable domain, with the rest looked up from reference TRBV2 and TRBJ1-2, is EPEVTQTPSHQVTQMGQEVILRCVPISNHLYFYWYRQILGQKVEFLVSFYNNEISEKSEIFDDQFSVERPDGSNFTLKIRSTKLEDSAMYFCASKDSRVIYGYTFGSGTRLTVV.

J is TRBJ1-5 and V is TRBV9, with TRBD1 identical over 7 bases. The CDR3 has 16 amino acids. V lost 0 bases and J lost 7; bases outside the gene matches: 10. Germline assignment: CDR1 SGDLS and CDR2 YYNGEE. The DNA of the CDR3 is TGTGCCAGCAGCGTAGGCGAAGGGGGCGCGGTCCAGCCCCAGCATTTT. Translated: CASSVGEGGAVQPQHF.